This T cell receptor beta chain stems from a study of shared clonotypes between healthy human individuals. Study conclusions and caveats: Among non-shared clonotypes, generation probabilities were lower than among those shared by all four donors.

In the original analysis: There were no quality scores in the junction-only immunoSEQ sequences, so filtering differed. The protocol was immunoSEQ multiplex PCR, while the TCRdb copy is restricted to in-frame clones and leaves out a portion. The V and J calls and clone size were taken over from that table, and D and trimming were inferred from the DNA. The sample yields more than 2,000,000 clones, over 85% seen once. In this sample, this clone turned up a few times. Its antigen remains unknown. Germline CDR1 reads LNHNV; CDR2 reads YYDKDF (reference sequence). The CDR3 is 16 residues long. Trimming removed 3 bases from V and 8 bases from J, with 22 bases in between. CD45RA-negative memory and CD45RA+ naive subsets were split from the CD4+ cells.

The sample comprised naive CD4+ T cells sorted from blood. The subset denotes: CD45RA+ positively selected. This TCR was recovered from a man between 18 and 35 years old in good health. The gene calls are TRBV15 and TRBJ1-2; D might be TRBD1 (5 bases). CDR3 amino acids: CATSRSMDIPARGYTF. The DNA for the CDR3 is TGTGCCACCAGCAGGTCGATGGACATCCCGGCCCGAGGCTACACCTTC.